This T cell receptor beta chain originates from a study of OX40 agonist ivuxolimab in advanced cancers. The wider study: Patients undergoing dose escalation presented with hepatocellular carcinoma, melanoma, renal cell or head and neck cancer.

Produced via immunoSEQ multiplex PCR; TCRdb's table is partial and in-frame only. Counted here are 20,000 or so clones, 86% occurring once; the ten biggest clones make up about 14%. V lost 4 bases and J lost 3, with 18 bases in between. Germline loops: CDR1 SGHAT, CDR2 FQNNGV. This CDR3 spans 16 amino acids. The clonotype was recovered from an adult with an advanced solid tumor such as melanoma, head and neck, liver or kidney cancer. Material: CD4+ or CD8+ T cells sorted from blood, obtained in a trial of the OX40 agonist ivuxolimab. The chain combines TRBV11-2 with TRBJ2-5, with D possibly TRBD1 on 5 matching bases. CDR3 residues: CASSYEQPDRKETQYF. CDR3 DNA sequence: TGTGCCAGCAGCTATGAACAACCCGACAGAAAAGAGACCCAGTACTTC. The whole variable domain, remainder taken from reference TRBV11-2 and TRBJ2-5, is EAGVAQSPRYKIIEKRQSVAFWCNPISGHATLYWYQQILGQGPKLLIQFQNNGVVDDSQLPKDRFSAERLKGVDSTLKIQPAKLEDSAVYLCASSYEQPDRKETQYFGPGTRLLVL.